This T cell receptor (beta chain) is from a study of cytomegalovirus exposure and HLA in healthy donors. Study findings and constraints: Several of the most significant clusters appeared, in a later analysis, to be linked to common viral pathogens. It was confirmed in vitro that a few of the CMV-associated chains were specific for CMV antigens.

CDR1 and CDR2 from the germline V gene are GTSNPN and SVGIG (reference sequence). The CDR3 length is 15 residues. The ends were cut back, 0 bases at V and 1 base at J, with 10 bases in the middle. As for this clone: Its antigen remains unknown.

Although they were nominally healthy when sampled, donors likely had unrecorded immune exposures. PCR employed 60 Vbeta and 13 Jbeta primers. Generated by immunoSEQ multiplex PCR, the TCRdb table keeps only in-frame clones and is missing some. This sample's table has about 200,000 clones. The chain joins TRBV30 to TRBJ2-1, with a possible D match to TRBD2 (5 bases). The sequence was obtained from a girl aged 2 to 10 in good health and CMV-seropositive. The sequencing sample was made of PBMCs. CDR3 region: CAWSVMDFSYNEQFF. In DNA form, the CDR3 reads TGTGCCTGGAGTGTCATGGACTTTTCCTACAATGAGCAGTTCTTC. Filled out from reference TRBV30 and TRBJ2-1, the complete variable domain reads SQTIHQWPATLVQPVGSPLSLECTVEGTSNPNLYWYRQAAGRGLQLLFYSVGIGQISSEVPQNLSASRPQDRQFILSSKKLLLSDSGFYLCAWSVMDFSYNEQFFGPGTRLTVL.